This is a list of T cell receptor beta chains from one sample in a study of T cells in Graves' hyperthyroidism and ophthalmopathy. TCRdb ran MiXCR on the multiplex PCR reads and lists one entry per CDR3 protein. The sample gives roughly 170,000 distinct CDR3 sequences, over 15% of which show up once; roughly 30% is in the top ten. The material sequenced was blood. The origin of the receptors is a woman between 50 and 59 years old with Graves' hyperthyroidism. CDR3s leave out the opening cysteine and the closing phenylalanine or tryptophan. Fields, in order: D gene, V gene, clone size, CDR3 protein. The D gene is left open where the match is weak. Clone size is shown for a subset of rows, as once, few, many or a class of expanded clone.

d_call: .
v_call: TRBV7-2
clone_size: many
cdr3_aa: ASSLTAQETQY

d_call: .
v_call: TRBV18
clone_size: many
cdr3_aa: ASSPTGPNYEQY

d_call: TRBD1
v_call: TRBV2
clone_size: many
cdr3_aa: ASGGQDYGTEAF

d_call: .
v_call: TRBV6-1
clone_size: many
cdr3_aa: ASSSPTYYGYT

d_call: .
v_call: TRBV12-3/TRBV12-4
clone_size: many
cdr3_aa: ASSLVYAGNTIY

d_call: TRBD1
v_call: TRBV12-3/TRBV12-4
clone_size: many
cdr3_aa: ASSLGGRQGAEQY

d_call: TRBD1
v_call: TRBV2
clone_size: many
cdr3_aa: ASSELAGGIYYGYT

d_call: .
v_call: TRBV6-1
clone_size: few
cdr3_aa: ASSPRDGNEKLF

d_call: .
v_call: TRBV5-1
clone_size: many
cdr3_aa: ASSPSGSHGYT

d_call: TRBD2
v_call: TRBV6-4
clone_size: many
cdr3_aa: ASSDSSGGANEQF

d_call: TRBD1
v_call: TRBV19
clone_size: many
cdr3_aa: ASRSSGQGAQSYGYT

d_call: .
v_call: TRBV7-9
clone_size: many
cdr3_aa: ASSPRTPRDPTY

d_call: TRBD1
v_call: TRBV5-1
clone_size: .
cdr3_aa: ASSLQGELILAYNEYF

d_call: .
v_call: TRBV12-3/TRBV12-4
clone_size: many
cdr3_aa: ASSLLRNQPQH

d_call: TRBD1
v_call: TRBV28
clone_size: .
cdr3_aa: ASGPDRDRGQAQY